These 24 T cell receptor beta chains came from one sample sequenced in a study of response to subunit inactivated influenza vaccine. TCRdb reanalysed the RT-PCR reads using MiXCR and keeps one entry per CDR3 protein. The repertoire holds around 530,000 distinct CDR3 sequences, with 10% to 15% as singletons. Sequencing was performed on PBMCs from blood, taken on the day of vaccination. Receptor source: a man aged 45-60 years who received an inactivated influenza vaccine.

The V gene is TRBV3-1, the J gene TRBJ2-3; no reliable D call. CDR3 size: 14 residues. V lost 4 bases and J 0 bases, leaving 8 bases between the germline ends. CDR1 and CDR2 (germline): LGHDT, YNNKEL (reference sequence). The CDR3: CASSRLLSTDTQYF. The DNA of the CDR3 is TGTGCCAGCAGCCGGTTACTGAGCACAGATACGCAGTATTTT.

The chain combines TRBV4-2 with TRBJ2-1; D may be TRBD2 (6 bases). Trimming removed 1 base at V and 3 bases at J, with 10 bases between. The CDR3 loop spans 15 amino acids. Per germline, CDR1 LGHNA and CDR2 YNFKEQ. DNA for the CDR3: TGTGCCAGCAGCCAAGGTTCTAGCGACTACAATGAGCAGTTCTTC. It is translated as CASSQGSSDYNEQFF.

The chain recombines TRBV12-3 or TRBV12-4 with TRBJ2-3; D gene uncertain. The CDR3 runs to 16 residues. The germline V and J ends were trimmed by 6 bases and 7 bases, with 23 bases remaining between them. CDR3 in amino acids: CASSPPYSSGRYTQYF. CDR3 nucleotides: TGTGCCAGCAGCCCCCCCTACAGTTCCGGGCGTTATACGCAGTATTTT.

A few counts support this clonotype. The rearrangement joins TRBV6-1 to TRBJ2-1, with 7 bases identical to TRBD2. The trim removed 8 bases at V and 1 base at J, leaving 20 bases unmatched. This CDR3 has 19 amino acids. Germline loops: CDR1 MNHNS, CDR2 SASEGT. CDR3 sequence: CASYHFAGVPPGSYNEQFF. Written as DNA, the CDR3 is TGTGCCAGCTACCACTTCGCGGGAGTTCCCCCGGGGTCCTACAATGAGCAGTTCTTC.

This chain uses TRBV6-1 with TRBJ2-7; D unresolved. Germline CDR1 and CDR2: MNHNS and SASEGT. The length of the CDR3 is 14 residues. V lost 6 bases to trimming and J lost 0 bases, with 12 bases between them. CDR3 nucleotides: TGTGCCAGCAGAGGCAGATTTAGCTCCTACGAGCAGTACTTC. Its translation: CASRGRFSSYEQYF.

The chain has TRBV16 and TRBJ2-2; the D gene is possibly TRBD1 (5 bases). V shed 11 bases and J shed 2 bases, with 12 bases lying between them. Germline V gene lookup returns CDR1 KGHSY and CDR2 FQNENV. This CDR3 has 13 amino acids. CDR3 residues: CAASTENTGELFF. The CDR3, as DNA: TGTGCCGCGTCGACAGAAAACACCGGGGAGCTGTTTTTT.

This clonotype was recorded a few times. This chain connects TRBV5-1 to TRBJ2-1, with D perhaps matching TRBD2 (7 bases). Germline CDR1 reads SGHRS; CDR2 reads YFSETQ. Trimming stripped 0 bases from V and 9 bases from J, with 13 bases between. This CDR3 has 14 amino acids. The CDR3 DNA reads as TGCGCCAGCAGCTTGGAGGGGGGGGATGGTGAGCAGTTCTTC. It encodes CASSLEGGDGEQFF.

V usage is TRBV28 and J usage is TRBJ2-7, with 8 bases matching TRBD1. The CDR3 spans 13 residues. V lost 6 bases, J lost 5 bases, and 6 bases stayed unmatched. Looked up from germline, CDR1 is MDHEN and CDR2 is SYDVKM. The CDR3 DNA reads TGTGCCAGCAGATTGACAGGGGTTAACGAGCAGTACTTC. Its translation: CASRLTGVNEQYF.

In this sample, this clonotype turned up many times. The V call is TRBV2, the J call TRBJ2-5, with a weak D call TRBD2 (7 bases). This CDR3 has 16 residues. Trimming took off 2 bases at V and 1 base at J, with 14 bases between the two ends. Germline V gene sequence: CDR1 SNHLY, CDR2 FYNNEI. The CDR3 coding sequence is TGTGCCAGCAGTGAATGGGCGGGGGCTTTCCAAGAGACCCAGTACTTC. Its translation is CASSEWAGAFQETQYF.

This clonotype was seen ten or more times. V is TRBV7-2 and J is TRBJ1-2; possibly TRBD1 for D (5 bases). The germline V and J ends were trimmed by 5 bases and 4 bases, with 17 bases remaining between them. From germline, CDR1 is SGHTA and CDR2 FQGNSA. This CDR3 is 15 amino acids long. In DNA, the CDR3 is TGTGCCAGCAGCATCGGGCCCGAGCAGGGCTATGGCTACACCTTC. As protein: CASSIGPEQGYGYTF. The variable domain in full, with the rest retrieved from reference TRBV7-2 and TRBJ1-2, is GAGVSQSPSNKVTEKGKDVELRCDPISGHTALYWYRQSLGQGLEFLIYFQGNSAPDKSGLPSDRFSAERTGGSVSTLTIQRTQQEDSAVYLCASSIGPEQGYGYTFGSGTRLTVV.

This clonotype has a handful of counts. CDR3 residues: CASSLMYNQPQHF. The CDR3 coding sequence is TGTGCCAGCAGCTTAATGTACAATCAGCCCCAGCATTTT. This chain uses TRBV5-5 with TRBJ1-5; D remains unclear. V was clipped by 2 bases and J by 3 bases, with 6 bases between them. The CDR3 runs to 13 residues. From germline, CDR1 is SGHKS and CDR2 YYEKEE (reference sequence).

This clonotype has only a few counts. The chain recombines TRBV7-2 with TRBJ2-2, with TRBD1 identical over 8 bases. The CDR3 runs 15 residues. The ends lost 1 base at V and 8 bases at J; junction bases unmatched: 6. Germline V gives CDR1 SGHTA, CDR2 FQGNSA. The CDR3 here is CASSLGQGAGGELFF. The CDR3 DNA is TGTGCCAGCAGCTTAGGGCAGGGGGCAGGAGGGGAGCTGTTTTTT.

This clonotype was observed a handful of times. V gene TRBV4-3 combines with J gene TRBJ1-6, with a weak D call TRBD1 (5 bases). CDR3 size: 16 residues. Looked up from germline, CDR1 is LGHNA and CDR2 is YSLEER. The V and J ends lost 0 bases and 6 bases respectively, with 12 bases between them. The CDR3 reads CASSQEGPGGNSPLHF. The CDR3 bases are TGCGCCAGCAGCCAAGAGGGCCCGGGGGGTAATTCACCCCTCCACTTT.

The CDR3 DNA follows: TGCAGCGTCCTGGGTAGTAGCGGGATATTGTACAATGAGCAGTTCTTC. Protein: CSVLGSSGILYNEQFF. The chain is built from TRBV29-1 and TRBJ2-1, with 8 bases that match TRBD2. The CDR3 is 16 amino acids. The V gene's germline CDR1 is SQVTM and CDR2 ANQGSEA. Trimming at V came to 6 bases and at J to 4 bases, leaving 14 bases not matched to a gene.

V usage is TRBV27 and J usage is TRBJ2-7; the D gene is possibly TRBD1 (5 bases). This CDR3 is built from 17 residues. Germline V gene sequence: CDR1 MNHEY, CDR2 SMNVEV (reference sequence). V was trimmed by 5 bases and J by 6 bases, leaving 26 bases between them. The CDR3 reads CASSPPLGAGGASEQYF. The CDR3 DNA reads TGTGCCAGCAGTCCACCCCTAGGGGCCGGTGGAGCGAGCGAGCAGTACTTC.

The chain couples TRBV20-1 to TRBJ2-2; D gene ambiguous. The CDR3 runs to 14 residues. The germline V gene has CDR1 DFQATT and CDR2 SNEGSKA (reference sequence). Trimming shortened V by 0 bases and J by 1 base, and 6 bases separated the two germline ends. CDR3 in amino acids: CSARDIGNTGELFF. CDR3 DNA: TGCAGTGCTAGAGATATCGGGAACACCGGGGAGCTGTTTTTT.

This clonotype has a count of ten or more. CDR3 region: CASSYSILEGQGNYEQYF. The CDR3, as DNA: TGTGCCAGCAGTTACTCGATTTTAGAGGGACAGGGGAACTACGAGCAGTACTTC. The J gene is TRBJ2-7, the V gene TRBV6-2 or TRBV6-3; TRBD1 aligns across 10 bases. The germline V gene has CDR1 MNHEY and CDR2 SVGEGT. The CDR3 sequence is 18 residues long. Unmatched junction bases numbered 11, after V lost 0 bases and J lost 3 bases.

This clonotype showed up many times. V and J are TRBV20-1 and TRBJ2-5; 7 nucleotides match TRBD1. The junction had 6 bases not matched to a gene; V was cut back by 0 bases and J by 2 bases. The CDR3 runs to 15 residues. Germline values: CDR1 DFQATT, CDR2 SNEGSKA (reference sequence). CDR3 nucleotides: TGCAGTGCTAGAGATCAGAGGACAGGACAAGAGACCCAGTACTTC. Its protein product is CSARDQRTGQETQYF.

This clonotype was recorded at least ten times. The rearrangement uses TRBV7-9 and TRBJ1-2; D may be TRBD1 (6 bases). CDR3 length equals 13 residues. V lost 1 base to trimming and J lost 6 bases, with 9 bases between them. CDR1 and CDR2 (germline): SEHNR, FQNEAQ (reference sequence). The chain's CDR3 is CASSLEQGHGYTF. The CDR3 DNA is TGTGCCAGCAGCTTAGAACAGGGCCATGGCTACACCTTC. Full variable domain (remainder filled in from reference TRBV7-9 and TRBJ1-2): DTGVSQNPRHKITKRGQNVTFRCDPISEHNRLYWYRQTLGQGPEFLTYFQNEAQLEKSRLLSDRFSAERPKGSFSTLEIQRTEQGDSAMYLCASSLEQGHGYTFGSGTRLTVV.

The table lists this clonotype with many counts. The V and J genes are TRBV20-1 and TRBJ2-5; 9 bases map to TRBD2. Germline V gives CDR1 DFQATT, CDR2 SNEGSKA (reference sequence). The J segment lost 1 base and the V segment lost 0 bases, leaving 9 bases of the junction unmatched. The CDR3 loop spans 17 amino acids. The CDR3 region has the DNA TGCAGTGCTAGAGATCTTAGGAGCGGGGGGTCCCAAGAGACCCAGTACTTC. This codes for CSARDLRSGGSQETQYF.

The chain links TRBV18 to TRBJ2-7, with D possibly matching TRBD1 (6 bases). The germline V gene encodes CDR1 KGHSH and CDR2 LQKENI. The length of the CDR3 is 13 residues. V gave up 6 bases and J gave up 0 bases, with 9 bases separating them. Here the CDR3 reads CASSKGGSYEQYF. CDR3 sequence (DNA): TGTGCCAGCTCCAAAGGGGGCTCCTACGAGCAGTACTTC.

Only a few counts were recorded for this clonotype. The V call is TRBV6-1, the J call TRBJ1-5; 7 positions match TRBD1. Germline V CDR1 and CDR2: MNHNS, SASEGT. J lost 11 bases, V lost 6 bases, and 16 bases had no gene match. This CDR3 is 15 amino acids long. CDR3 amino acids: CASSRQGRAGISQHF. The DNA of the CDR3 is TGTGCCAGCAGCAGACAGGGACGGGCGGGGATATCCCAGCATTTT.

This clonotype was detected a few times. J is TRBJ2-5 and V is TRBV5-1, with 8 bases lining up with TRBD2. With 8 bases clipped from V and 4 bases from J, the junction kept 7 bases outside the gene matches. CDR1 is SGHRS and CDR2 is YFSETQ in the germline V gene. This CDR3 spans 13 amino acids. The CDR3 nucleotides are TGCGCCAGTACACCCAGCGGGGGAGAGACCCAGTACTTC. It yields the protein CASTPSGGETQYF.

This clonotype came up a few times. The chain employs TRBV4-1 and TRBJ1-1, with 7 bases aligning to TRBD1. With V trimmed by 2 bases and J by 0 bases, 3 bases remained unmatched. The CDR3 is 15 residues long. Germline CDR1 is MGHRA and CDR2 is YSYEKL. CDR3 nucleotide sequence: TGCGCCAGCAGCCAATGGGACAGAATGAACACTGAAGCTTTCTTT. Translated: CASSQWDRMNTEAFF.